In this sample, the clone carrying this T cell receptor (beta chain) turned up many times. This sample is drawn from a study of glioma-infiltrating T cells. CDR1 is SGHDN and CDR2 is FVKESK in the germline V gene. Deletions cut 2 bases from V and 1 base from J, with 13 bases between. This CDR3 region has 16 residues. TCR alpha and beta CDR3 regions were amplified from RNA using iRepertoire nested multiplex PCR. For one-step reverse transcription and amplification, about 90-400 ng of tissue mRNA or PBMC total RNA was used. TCRdb reprocessed the multiplex PCR reads with MiXCR, giving one entry per CDR3 protein. The data hold approximately 100,000 distinct CDR3 sequences, with around 28% observed a single time.

This receptor was identified in a human donor with low-grade glioma or glioblastoma, undergoing nonglioma brain surgery, or in good health (not recorded which). Sequencing used glioma tissue, nonneoplastic brain tissue, or PBMCs (not recorded which). The J gene is TRBJ2-3, the V gene TRBV14; D possibly corresponds to TRBD1 (7 bases). The DNA of the CDR3 is TGTGCCAGCAGCCAATCAGGGGGGATTGGCACAGATACGCAGTATTTT. Translating gives CASSQSGGIGTDTQYF. Complete variable domain (other parts from reference TRBV14 and TRBJ2-3): EAGVTQFPSHSVIEKGQTVTLRCDPISGHDNLYWYRRVMGKEIKFLLHFVKESKQDESGMPNNRFLAERTGGTYSTLKVQPAELEDSGVYFCASSQSGGIGTDTQYFGPGTRLTVL.